The 7 T cell receptor beta chains listed next were all sequenced from one sample in a study of cytomegalovirus exposure and HLA in healthy donors. The PCR was carried out with 60 Vbeta primers and 13 Jbeta primers. Some clones are missing from TCRdb's copy, which holds only in-frame ones; the method was immunoSEQ multiplex PCR. This table has 89,000 or so clones, roughly four fifths appearing once. Sequenced sample: PBMCs. The receptors were sampled from a woman younger than 35 in good health and CMV-seropositive.

This clone showed up just a few times. The chain recombines TRBV19 with TRBJ2-6; D gene ambiguous. The CDR3 runs 15 residues. The germline CDR1 and CDR2 sequences are LNHDA and SQIVND (reference sequence). Trimming left V 3 bases short and J 2 bases short, with 8 bases between. CDR3 sequence: CASSILFPGANVLTF. The CDR3 DNA sequence: TGTGCCAGTAGTATCCTTTTCCCTGGGGCCAACGTCCTGACTTTC.

Worth noting for this clone: One junction end does not reproduce the germline sequence, and a read error may be involved. The genes are TRBV7-7 and TRBJ2-3, with 7 bases identical to TRBD2. The CDR3 totals 16 residues. Looked up from germline, CDR1 is SSHAT and CDR2 is FNYEAQ (reference sequence). CDR3 in amino acids: CASSLCREGTPDTQYF. The CDR3 region has the DNA TGTGCTAGCAGCTTATGTAGGGAGGGGACCCCAGATACGCAGTATTTT.

The chain employs TRBV9 and TRBJ2-7; no reliable D call. CDR3 length: 14 amino acids. CDR1 and CDR2 from the germline V gene are SGDLS and YYNGEE. V was trimmed by 1 base and J by 4 bases, leaving 12 bases between them. CDR3 bases: TGTGCCAGCAGCGTACGATGCAGCGCATACGAGCAGTACTTC. Its translation: CASSVRCSAYEQYF.

The chain carries TRBV29-1 and TRBJ2-5; 9 bases are shared with TRBD2. The CDR3 consists of 13 residues. Germline loops: CDR1 SQVTM, CDR2 ANQGSEA. J gave up 1 base and V 8 bases, and 5 bases lay outside the gene matches. The CDR3 DNA reads as TGCAGCCATCTAGCGGGACCCCAAGAGACCCAGTACTTC. It specifies CSHLAGPQETQYF.

The chain employs TRBV30 and TRBJ1-3; tentatively, D is TRBD1 (5 bases). This CDR3 is built from 16 residues. V was clipped by 2 bases and J by 0 bases, with 14 bases between them. Germline CDR1 is GTSNPN and CDR2 is SVGIG (reference sequence). The CDR3 protein is CAWSRQGTISGNTIYF. The CDR3 DNA reads TGTGCCTGGAGTCGGCAGGGAACAATCTCTGGAAACACCATATATTTT.

The table lists this clone with a few counts. The chain is built from TRBV4-2 and TRBJ2-7, with D perhaps TRBD1 (5 bases). CDR3 length: 16 amino acids. Trimming stripped 0 bases from V and 3 bases from J, with 15 bases between. Germline V gives CDR1 LGHNA, CDR2 YNFKEQ. The CDR3 here is CASSQDLPGFGYEQYF. The CDR3 nucleotides are TGTGCCAGCAGCCAAGATCTCCCAGGGTTCGGCTACGAGCAGTACTTC.

V is TRBV11-3 and J is TRBJ2-7; 8 positions match TRBD2. The germline CDR1 and CDR2 sequences are SGHNT and YENEEA. The CDR3 is made up of 14 amino acids. Germline trimming cut 4 bases from V and 2 bases from J; bases unmatched to any gene: 4. The CDR3 reads CASSSGLAPYEQYF. In nucleotides, the CDR3 is TGTGCCAGCAGCTCAGGACTAGCTCCCTACGAGCAGTACTTC.